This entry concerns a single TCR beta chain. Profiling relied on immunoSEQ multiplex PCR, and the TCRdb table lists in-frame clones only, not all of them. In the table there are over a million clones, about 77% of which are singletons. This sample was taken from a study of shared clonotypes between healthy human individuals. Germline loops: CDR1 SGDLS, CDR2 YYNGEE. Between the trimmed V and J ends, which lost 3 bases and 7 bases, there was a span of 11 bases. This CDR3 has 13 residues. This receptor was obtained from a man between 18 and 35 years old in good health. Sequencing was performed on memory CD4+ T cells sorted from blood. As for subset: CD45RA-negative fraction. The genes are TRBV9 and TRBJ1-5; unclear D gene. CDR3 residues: CASSAGGSQPQHF. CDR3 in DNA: TGTGCCAGCAGCGCCGGAGGGTCGCAGCCCCAGCATTTT.